This record covers a single T cell receptor beta chain. Antigen unknown. This sample stems from a study of cytomegalovirus exposure and HLA in healthy donors. Points from the study as a whole: For most TCR sequences rarity was the rule, although some public TCRs occurred in many donors. The study put some 160 TCR beta chains on its list as cytomegalovirus-associated. Specificity for CMV antigens was confirmed in vitro for a few of the CMV-associated chains. Subsequent analysis revealed that first-cohort TCR clusters tended to co-occur in the 95 to 150 validation repertoires.

The length of the CDR3 is 15 residues. Trimming shortened V by 2 bases and J by 5 bases, and 14 bases separated the two germline ends. Germline CDR1 LGHNA, CDR2 YNFKEQ. The method was immunoSEQ multiplex PCR; TCRdb's version includes in-frame clones alone and lacks a portion of them. Counted here are some 260,000 clones, about 90% occurring once; the ten biggest clones make up approximately 3.1%. Sequenced: PBMCs. The V gene is TRBV4-2, the J gene TRBJ2-3; a possible D gene is TRBD2 (5 bases). This TCR was recovered from a woman younger than 45 in good health and CMV-seronegative. Written as DNA, the CDR3 is TGTGCCAGCAGCCAACTCTCACTAGAGGAAGATACGCAGTATTTT. Translated, it gives CASSQLSLEEDTQYF.